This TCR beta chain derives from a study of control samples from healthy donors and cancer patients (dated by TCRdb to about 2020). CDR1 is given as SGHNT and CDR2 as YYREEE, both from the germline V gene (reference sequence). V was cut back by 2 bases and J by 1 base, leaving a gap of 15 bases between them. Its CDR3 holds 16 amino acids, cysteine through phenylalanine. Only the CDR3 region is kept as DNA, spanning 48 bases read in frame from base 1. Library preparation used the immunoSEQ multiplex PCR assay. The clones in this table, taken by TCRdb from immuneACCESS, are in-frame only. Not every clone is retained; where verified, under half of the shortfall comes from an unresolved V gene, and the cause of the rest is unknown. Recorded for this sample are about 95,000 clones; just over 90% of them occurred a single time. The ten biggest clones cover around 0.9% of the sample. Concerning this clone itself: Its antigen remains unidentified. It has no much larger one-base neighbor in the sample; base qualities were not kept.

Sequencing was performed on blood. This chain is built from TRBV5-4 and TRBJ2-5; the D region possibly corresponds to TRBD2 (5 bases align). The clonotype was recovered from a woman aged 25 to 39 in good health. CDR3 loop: CASSFIPAVTQETQYF. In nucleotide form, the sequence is TGTGCCAGCAGCTTTATTCCAGCGGTCACCCAAGAGACCCAGTACTTC.